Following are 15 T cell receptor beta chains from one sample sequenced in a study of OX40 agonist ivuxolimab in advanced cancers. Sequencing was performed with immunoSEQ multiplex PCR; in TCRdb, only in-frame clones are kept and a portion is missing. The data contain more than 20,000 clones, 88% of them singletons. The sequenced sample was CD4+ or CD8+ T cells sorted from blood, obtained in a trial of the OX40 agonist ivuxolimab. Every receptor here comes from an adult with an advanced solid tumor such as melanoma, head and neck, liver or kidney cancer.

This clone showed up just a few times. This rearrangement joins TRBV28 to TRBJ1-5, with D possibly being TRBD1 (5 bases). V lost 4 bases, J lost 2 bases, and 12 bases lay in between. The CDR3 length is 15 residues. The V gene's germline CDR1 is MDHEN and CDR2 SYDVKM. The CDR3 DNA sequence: TGTGCCAGCAGTTCCCCGGGGGGGGGCAATCAGCCCCAGCATTTT. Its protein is CASSSPGGGNQPQHF.

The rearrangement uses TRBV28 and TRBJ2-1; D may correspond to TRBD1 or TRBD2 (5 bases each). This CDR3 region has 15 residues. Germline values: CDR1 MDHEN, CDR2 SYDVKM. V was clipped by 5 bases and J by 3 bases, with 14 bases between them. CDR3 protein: CASSPSRGIYNEQFF. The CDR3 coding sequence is TGTGCCAGCAGTCCCTCGAGGGGTATCTACAATGAGCAGTTCTTC.

The chain's CDR3 is CASSYGTGGFNEQFF. The CDR3 DNA follows: TGTGCCAGCTCGTACGGGACAGGGGGTTTCAATGAGCAGTTCTTC. This chain uses TRBV18 with TRBJ2-1, with 11 positions matching TRBD1. The V segment lost 6 bases and the J segment 6 bases; nucleotides outside the gene matches: 7. The CDR3 totals 15 residues. Per the germline V gene, CDR1 is KGHSH and CDR2 is LQKENI.

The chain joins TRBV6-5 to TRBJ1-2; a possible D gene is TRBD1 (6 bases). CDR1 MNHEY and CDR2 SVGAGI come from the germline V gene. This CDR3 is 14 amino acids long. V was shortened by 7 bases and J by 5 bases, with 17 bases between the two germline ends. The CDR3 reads CASTQGQGWYGYTF. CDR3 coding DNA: TGTGCCAGCACCCAGGGCCAGGGGTGGTATGGCTACACCTTC.

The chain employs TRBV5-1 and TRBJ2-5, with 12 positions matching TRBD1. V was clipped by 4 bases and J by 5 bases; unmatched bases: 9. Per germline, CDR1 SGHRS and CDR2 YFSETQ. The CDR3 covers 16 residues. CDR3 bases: TGCGCCAGCAGCCTAGCCGGGACAGGGGGCTTTGAGACCCAGTACTTC. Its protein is CASSLAGTGGFETQYF.

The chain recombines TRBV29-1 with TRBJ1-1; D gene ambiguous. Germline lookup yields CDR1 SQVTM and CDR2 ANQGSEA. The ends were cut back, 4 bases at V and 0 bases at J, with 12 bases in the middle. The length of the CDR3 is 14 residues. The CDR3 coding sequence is TGCAGCGTTGCCTCTGTCCAAATGAACACTGAAGCTTTCTTT. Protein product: CSVASVQMNTEAFF.

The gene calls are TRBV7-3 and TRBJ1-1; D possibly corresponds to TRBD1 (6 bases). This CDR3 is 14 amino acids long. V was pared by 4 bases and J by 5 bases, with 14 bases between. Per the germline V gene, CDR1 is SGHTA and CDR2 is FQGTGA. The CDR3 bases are TGTGCCAGCAGCTCACAGGGTCCGGGAACTGAAGCTTTCTTT. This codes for CASSSQGPGTEAFF.

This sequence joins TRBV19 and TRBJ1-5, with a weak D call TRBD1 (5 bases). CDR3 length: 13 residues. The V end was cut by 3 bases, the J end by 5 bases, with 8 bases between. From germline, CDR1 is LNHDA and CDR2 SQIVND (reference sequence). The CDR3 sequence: CASSIRGDQPQHF. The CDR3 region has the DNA TGTGCCAGTAGTATCCGGGGGGATCAGCCCCAGCATTTT.

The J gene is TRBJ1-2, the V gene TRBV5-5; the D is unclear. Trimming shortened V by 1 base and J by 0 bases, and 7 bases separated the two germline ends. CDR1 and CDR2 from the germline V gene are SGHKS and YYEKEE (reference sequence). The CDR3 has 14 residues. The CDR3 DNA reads TGTGCCAGCAGCTTGCCAGGAACTAACTATGGCTACACCTTC. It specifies CASSLPGTNYGYTF.

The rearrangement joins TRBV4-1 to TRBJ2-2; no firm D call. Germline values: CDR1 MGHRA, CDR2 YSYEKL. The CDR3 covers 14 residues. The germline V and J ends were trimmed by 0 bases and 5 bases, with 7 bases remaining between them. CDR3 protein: CASSQDQLTGELFF. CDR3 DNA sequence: TGCGCCAGCAGCCAAGATCAGCTTACCGGGGAGCTGTTTTTT.

This chain's CDR3 is CASSRSQDGLGEKLFF. The CDR3 region has the DNA TGTGCCAGCTCCCGTAGCCAGGACGGACTAGGGGAAAAACTGTTTTTT. The chain links TRBV18 to TRBJ1-4; D remains unclear. The germline V and J ends were trimmed by 6 bases and 8 bases, with 22 bases remaining between them. The CDR3 consists of 16 residues. Germline V CDR1 and CDR2: KGHSH, LQKENI.

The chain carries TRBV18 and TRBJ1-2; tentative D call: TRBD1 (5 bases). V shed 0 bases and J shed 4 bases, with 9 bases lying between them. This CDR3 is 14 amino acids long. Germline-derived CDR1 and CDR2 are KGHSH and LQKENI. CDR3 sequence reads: CASSPPSQGYGYTF. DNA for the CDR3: TGTGCCAGCTCACCACCTTCGCAGGGCTATGGCTACACCTTC.

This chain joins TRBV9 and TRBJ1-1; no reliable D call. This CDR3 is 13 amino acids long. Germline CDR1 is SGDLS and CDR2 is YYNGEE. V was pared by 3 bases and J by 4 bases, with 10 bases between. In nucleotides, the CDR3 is TGTGCCAGCAGCGCAACGAGAGTCACTGAAGCTTTCTTT. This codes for CASSATRVTEAFF.

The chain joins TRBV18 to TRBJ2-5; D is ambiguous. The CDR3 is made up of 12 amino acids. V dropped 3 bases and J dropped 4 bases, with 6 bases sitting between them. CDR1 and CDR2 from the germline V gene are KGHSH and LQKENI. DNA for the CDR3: TGTGCCAGCTCACCCGTTCCAGAGACCCAGTACTTC. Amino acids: CASSPVPETQYF.

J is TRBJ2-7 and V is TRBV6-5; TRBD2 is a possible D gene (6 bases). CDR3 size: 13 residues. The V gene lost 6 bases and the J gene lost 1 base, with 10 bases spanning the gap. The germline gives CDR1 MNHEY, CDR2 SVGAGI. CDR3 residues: CASRGSGSYEQYF. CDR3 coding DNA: TGTGCCAGCAGAGGTAGCGGATCCTACGAGCAGTACTTC.